This entry lists 25 T cell receptor beta chains sequenced from one sample in a study of early T cells in non-severe SARS-CoV-2 infection. TCRdb re-called the 5' RACE reads with MiXCR, one entry per CDR3 protein. The sample lists roughly 28,000 distinct CDR3 sequences, around 5% occurring once. Sequences were obtained from whole blood. The receptors originated from an adult who was a healthcare worker with PCR-confirmed SARS-CoV-2 infection or an uninfected control (not recorded which).

This clonotype was detected many times. This chain connects TRBV18 to TRBJ2-5, with D hard to call. The germline V gene encodes CDR1 KGHSH and CDR2 LQKENI. V was cut by 2 bases and J by 0 bases, with 13 bases left in between. The CDR3 covers 16 residues. The CDR3 nucleotides are TGTGCCAGCTCACCAATCGGCGGTGGGGACCAAGAGACCCAGTACTTC. Its translation: CASSPIGGGDQETQYF.

This clonotype was detected many times. V is TRBV6-5 and J is TRBJ2-7, with a possible D match to TRBD1 (6 bases). Trimming removed 6 bases at V and 2 bases at J, with 14 bases between. The CDR3 consists of 14 residues. Germline V CDR1 and CDR2: MNHEY, SVGAGI. The CDR3 DNA reads TGTGCCAGCAGCACCCGGGACAAAGCCTACGAGCAGTACTTC. Translated: CASSTRDKAYEQYF.

This clonotype is medium-sized in the sample. The rearrangement links TRBV27 to TRBJ1-1; unclear D gene. Germline-derived CDR1 and CDR2 are MNHEY and SMNVEV (reference sequence). The CDR3 contains 15 residues. V lost 4 bases to trimming and J lost 2 bases, with 14 bases between them. CDR3 DNA: TGTGCCAGCAGTTCGCCGGCCGGCCTTAACACTGAAGCTTTCTTT. It is translated as CASSSPAGLNTEAFF.

This clonotype was counted ten times or more. The chain recombines TRBV25-1 with TRBJ2-7; the D gene is possibly TRBD2 (6 bases). Trimming stripped 4 bases from V and 3 bases from J, with 10 bases between. Germline V gene data show CDR1 as MGHDK and CDR2 as SYGVNS. CDR3 length: 13 amino acids. In DNA form, the CDR3 reads TGTGCCAGCAGTGGGGACTCCCACTACGAGCAGTACTTC. Amino acids: CASSGDSHYEQYF.

This clonotype was observed many times. The chain links TRBV28 to TRBJ2-2; D uncertain. The V end lost 3 bases, the J end lost 7 bases, and 6 bases lay between the germline ends. The germline CDR1 and CDR2 sequences are MDHEN and SYDVKM. The CDR3 extends over 12 amino acids. CDR3 nucleotide sequence: TGTGCCAGCAGTTTTTTTGGCGGGGAGCTGTTTTTT. Translation gives CASSFFGGELFF.

A word on this clonotype: Given a much more abundant clone one base away, this may be a read error. The V call is TRBV5-1, the J call TRBJ1-2, with 8 bases identical to TRBD1. Germline CDR1 and CDR2: SGHRS and YFSETQ. CDR3 length: 12 residues. The CDR3 coding sequence is TGCGCCGGCAGCTTGACAGGGGACGGCTACACCTTC. Its translation: CAGSLTGDGYTF.

This clonotype rates as medium-sized. The chain joins TRBV6-6 to TRBJ2-7, with 7 bases identical to TRBD1. V shed 3 bases and J 5 bases; nucleotides not matched to a gene: 10. The germline gives CDR1 MNHNY, CDR2 SVGAGI (reference sequence). CDR3 size: 15 residues. The CDR3 sequence is CASSYRGTVADEQYF. The CDR3 nucleotides are TGTGCCAGCAGTTATAGGGGGACAGTCGCGGACGAGCAGTACTTC.

This clonotype was found many times. This rearrangement joins TRBV11-2 to TRBJ2-7; 8 bases are a match to TRBD1. With 5 bases clipped from V and 6 bases from J, the junction kept 15 bases outside the gene matches. Germline CDR1 and CDR2: SGHAT and FQNNGV. The CDR3 length is 16 residues. The CDR3 region has the DNA TGTGCCAGCAGCCCCCTTTCCGGGACAGGAACTCGCGAGCAGTACTTC. This translates into CASSPLSGTGTREQYF.

The chain uses TRBV10-3 and TRBJ2-1; D is unresolved. Trimming left V 0 bases short and J 7 bases short, with 4 bases between. The germline V gene encodes CDR1 ENHRY and CDR2 SYGVKD. CDR3 length: 12 amino acids. Here the CDR3 reads CAISESQNEQFF. CDR3 DNA sequence: TGTGCCATCAGTGAGTCCCAGAATGAGCAGTTCTTC.

In its sample, this clonotype was seen a few times. Germline is not matched at one junction end, which may reflect a read error. The chain recombines TRBV12-3 or TRBV12-4 with TRBJ1-4, with unresolved D. The CDR3 has 14 residues. CDR3 nucleotide sequence: TGTGCCAACAGTTTCGGGCAGCTTAATGAAAAACTGTTTTTT. It codes for CANSFGQLNEKLFF.

This clonotype was detected a few times. The J gene is TRBJ2-3, the V gene TRBV3-1, with D tentatively TRBD1 (6 bases). Trimming took 3 bases from V and 6 from J, leaving 7 bases between them. There are 12 residues in the CDR3. Germline CDR1 LGHDT, CDR2 YNNKEL (reference sequence). The CDR3 sequence: CASSHQGDTQYF. The CDR3 region has the DNA TGTGCCAGCAGCCACCAGGGGGATACGCAGTATTTT.

By its share, this clonotype is medium-sized. The CDR3 sequence is CASSLLTGGYGYTF. As DNA, the CDR3 is TGTGCCAGCAGCCTGCTAACAGGGGGCTATGGCTACACCTTC. The chain has TRBV7-9 and TRBJ1-2; 8 bases match TRBD1. The CDR3 is made up of 14 amino acids. Per germline, CDR1 SEHNR and CDR2 FQNEAQ (reference sequence). V was clipped by 5 bases and J by 4 bases; unmatched bases: 6.

This clonotype qualifies as medium-sized. The chain joins TRBV7-2 to TRBJ2-7; D uncertain. The CDR3 loop spans 12 amino acids. The V end lost 7 bases, the J end lost 1 base, and 8 bases lay between the germline ends. From germline, CDR1 is SGHTA and CDR2 FQGNSA. In DNA form, the CDR3 reads TGTGCCAGCACCCCAAATTCCTACGAGCAGTACTTC. This gives the protein CASTPNSYEQYF. Filled out from reference TRBV7-2 and TRBJ2-7, the complete variable domain reads GAGVSQSPSNKVTEKGKDVELRCDPISGHTALYWYRQSLGQGLEFLIYFQGNSAPDKSGLPSDRFSAERTGGSVSTLTIQRTQQEDSAVYLCASTPNSYEQYFGPGTRLTVT.

This clonotype was detected many times. The V call is TRBV28, the J call TRBJ2-2; the D gene could be TRBD1 or TRBD2 (5 bases each). The germline CDR1 and CDR2 sequences are MDHEN and SYDVKM. The ends were cut back, 9 bases at V and 3 bases at J, with 14 bases in the middle. This CDR3 is 14 amino acids long. The CDR3 DNA reads TGTGCCAGTAAGGGACGCCGTCACACCGGGGAGCTGTTTTTT. Translated, it gives CASKGRRHTGELFF.

This clonotype has only a few counts. The V call is TRBV29-1, the J call TRBJ1-1; D is perhaps TRBD1 (5 bases). Germline values: CDR1 SQVTM, CDR2 ANQGSEA. V was cut by 8 bases and J by 0 bases, with 13 bases left in between. The CDR3 extends over 13 amino acids. The DNA of the CDR3 is TGCAGCTCCGGAGGACAATTGAACACTGAAGCTTTCTTT. The encoded protein is CSSGGQLNTEAFF.

This clonotype is labeled medium-sized. The chain has TRBV7-9 and TRBJ2-3; tentatively, D is TRBD1 (5 bases). The CDR3 loop spans 14 amino acids. V dropped 2 bases and J dropped 4 bases, with 10 bases sitting between them. CDR1 is SEHNR and CDR2 is FQNEAQ in the germline V gene (reference sequence). CDR3 DNA: TGTGCCAGCAGCTTAATCCAGGGTCCAGATACGCAGTATTTT. This encodes CASSLIQGPDTQYF.

This clonotype occurred a few times. V usage is TRBV28 and J usage is TRBJ2-6, with D possibly being TRBD1 (6 bases). The CDR3 length is 14 residues. With 8 bases removed from V and 14 bases from J, the gap between germline ends came to 22 bases. Per the germline V gene, CDR1 is MDHEN and CDR2 is SYDVKM. The DNA for the CDR3 is TGTGCCAGCCAATTTGGGGGCCCCAGCCCGATCCTGACTTTC. Translated: CASQFGGPSPILTF.

The chain has TRBV5-1 and TRBJ2-1, with TRBD1 identical over 8 bases. The length of the CDR3 is 14 residues. The J segment lost 8 bases and the V segment lost 0 bases, leaving 4 bases of the junction unmatched. Germline CDR1 SGHRS, CDR2 YFSETQ. The CDR3 is CASSLGQGFYEQFF. DNA for the CDR3: TGCGCCAGCAGCTTGGGACAGGGGTTCTATGAGCAGTTCTTC. Using reference TRBV5-1 and TRBJ2-1 for the parts outside the CDR3, the full variable domain is KAGVTQTPRYLIKTRGQQVTLSCSPISGHRSVSWYQQTPGQGLQFLFEYFSETQRNKGNFPGRFSGRQFSNSRSEMNVSTLELGDSALYLCASSLGQGFYEQFFGPGTRLTVL.

This clonotype was seen ten or more times. The CDR3 DNA reads as TGTGCCAGCAGCTTACAGGGTAGCACAGATACGCAGTATTTT. As protein: CASSLQGSTDTQYF. This chain joins TRBV7-9 and TRBJ2-3; D is possibly TRBD1 (5 bases). The germline gives CDR1 SEHNR, CDR2 FQNEAQ (reference sequence). Trimming cost V 2 bases and J 0 bases, with 6 bases left between them. The CDR3 has 14 residues.

By sample fraction, this clonotype is medium-sized. V gene TRBV12-3 or TRBV12-4 combines with J gene TRBJ1-1, with TRBD1 identical over 7 bases. V lost 2 bases and J lost 1; bases outside the gene matches: 4. CDR3 length equals 15 residues. The CDR3 DNA reads as TGTGCCAGCAGTTTACAAGGGACAGCGAACACTGAAGCTTTCTTT. Protein: CASSLQGTANTEAFF.

This clonotype came up many times. The chain carries TRBV7-8 and TRBJ1-6; D possibly corresponds to TRBD1 (6 bases). Germline CDR1 is SGHVS and CDR2 is FQNEAQ. Between the trimmed V and J ends, which lost 1 base and 6 bases, there was a span of 10 bases. CDR3 length: 15 amino acids. Written as DNA, the CDR3 is TGTGCCAGCAGCTTAGGGACAGCAATTAATTCACCCCTCCACTTT. This codes for CASSLGTAINSPLHF.

This clonotype was counted ten times or more. The chain employs TRBV6-6 and TRBJ2-2; D is undetermined. Trimming removed 2 bases from V and 7 bases from J, with 5 bases in between. CDR3 length: 12 residues. Germline V lookup: CDR1 MNHNY, CDR2 SVGAGI (reference sequence). The CDR3 DNA reads as TGTGCCAGCAGTTACGGGATCGGGGAGCTGTTTTTT. The encoded protein is CASSYGIGELFF.

At least ten counts were recorded for this clonotype. One junction end disagrees with the germline gene, perhaps due to a read error. This chain uses TRBV7-2 with TRBJ1-1, with D maybe TRBD1 (5 bases). The CDR3 runs 13 residues. The germline gives CDR1 SGHTA, CDR2 FQGNSA. Here the CDR3 reads CASSFLDGTEVFF. In nucleotides, the CDR3 is TGTGCCAGCAGCTTCTTGGACGGGACTGAAGTTTTCTTT.

This clonotype is deemed medium-sized. The V and J genes are TRBV18 and TRBJ2-1; 9 nucleotides match TRBD1. Trimming removed 4 bases from V and 8 bases from J; junction bases left unmatched: 6. Per the germline V gene, CDR1 is KGHSH and CDR2 is LQKENI. CDR3 length: 14 amino acids. The CDR3: CASSRDRERDEQFF. DNA for the CDR3: TGTGCCAGCTCACGGGACAGGGAGAGGGATGAGCAGTTCTTC.

This clonotype was detected many times. This sequence joins TRBV28 and TRBJ2-6; the D is unclear. Trimming stripped 6 bases from V and 0 bases from J, with 9 bases between. The CDR3 spans 15 residues. CDR1 is MDHEN and CDR2 is SYDVKM in the germline V gene. In DNA form, the CDR3 reads TGTGCCAGCAGCCTATTGAACTCTGGGGCCAACGTCCTGACTTTC. This gives the protein CASSLLNSGANVLTF.